Following are 14 T cell receptor beta chains from one sample sequenced in a study of T cells in Graves' hyperthyroidism and ophthalmopathy. Amplification of TCR beta CDR3 regions used RNA as the template. HTBI primers were employed in a first-round RT-PCR of the TCR CDR3. TCRdb called the multiplex PCR reads again in MiXCR, with one record for every CDR3 protein. There are fewer than 800,000 distinct CDR3 sequences in the sample; over 15% occur only once, and roughly 8% lies in the top ten. The material sequenced was blood. The receptors stem from a man in his late teens or twenties with Graves' hyperthyroidism.

The gene calls are TRBV4-1 and TRBJ2-7, with D hard to call. The ends were cut back, 4 bases at V and 1 base at J, with 11 bases in the middle. CDR3 length equals 14 residues. The germline V gene has CDR1 MGHRA and CDR2 YSYEKL. The CDR3 sequence is CASSPQALSYEQYF. The CDR3 nucleotides read TGCGCCAGCAGCCCCCAGGCCTTATCCTACGAGCAGTACTTC.

This clonotype was recorded many times. The chain combines TRBV5-1 with TRBJ2-1; possible D gene TRBD2, 6 bases. The germline V and J ends were trimmed by 7 bases and 0 bases, with 17 bases remaining between them. CDR1 is SGHRS and CDR2 is YFSETQ in the germline V gene. The CDR3 consists of 16 residues. Written as DNA, the CDR3 is TGCGCCAGCGGCACCGGGACTGCAAGCTCCTACAATGAGCAGTTCTTC. It translates to CASGTGTASSYNEQFF. Together with reference TRBV5-1 and TRBJ2-1, the CDR3 gives the full variable domain: KAGVTQTPRYLIKTRGQQVTLSCSPISGHRSVSWYQQTPGQGLQFLFEYFSETQRNKGNFPGRFSGRQFSNSRSEMNVSTLELGDSALYLCASGTGTASSYNEQFFGPGTRLTVL.

This clonotype was detected only a few times. The chain joins TRBV30 to TRBJ2-5; 9 bases fit TRBD1. Germline CDR1 GTSNPN, CDR2 SVGIG (reference sequence). The V and J ends lost 2 bases and 6 bases, in that order; junction bases with no gene match: 7. The CDR3 has 14 amino acids. CDR3 region: CAWSRDRVIQTQYF. The CDR3 DNA reads as TGTGCCTGGAGTAGGGACAGGGTCATTCAGACCCAGTACTTC.

This clonotype has only a few counts. J is TRBJ2-2 and V is TRBV6-1; the D call may be TRBD1 or TRBD2 (5 bases each). Germline V CDR1 and CDR2: MNHNS, SASEGT. The CDR3 has 14 residues. V gave up 6 bases and J gave up 6 bases, with 14 bases separating them. The CDR3 here is CASRGVQAPGELFF. The CDR3 bases are TGTGCCAGCAGGGGGGTTCAGGCACCCGGGGAGCTGTTTTTT.

This clonotype was seen a single time. The V and J genes are TRBV28 and TRBJ2-1; D tentatively fits TRBD1 or TRBD2 (5 bases each). CDR1 MDHEN and CDR2 SYDVKM come from the germline V gene. V was trimmed by 3 bases and J by 14 bases, leaving 23 bases between them. CDR3 length equals 15 residues. The CDR3 reads CASSFEGDPSGSEFF. The CDR3, as DNA: TGTGCCAGCAGTTTTGAAGGGGACCCATCGGGCTCCGAGTTCTTC.

Ten or more counts support this clonotype. This chain links TRBV2 with TRBJ1-1; tentatively, D is TRBD1 (6 bases). Germline V gives CDR1 SNHLY, CDR2 FYNNEI. Trimming took 6 bases from V and 5 from J, leaving 25 bases between them. This CDR3 has 17 amino acids. The CDR3 protein is CASRRGAAGLRKTEAFF. As DNA, the CDR3 is TGTGCCAGCAGAAGGGGGGCGGCGGGGCTACGGAAAACTGAAGCTTTCTTT.

This clonotype was observed a handful of times. The chain links TRBV12-5 to TRBJ2-7; 9 bases align to TRBD2. The CDR3 has 16 residues. J gave up 2 bases and V 2 bases, and 7 bases lay outside the gene matches. The germline CDR1 and CDR2 sequences are LGHNT and FRNRAP. CDR3 sequence reads: CASGLFLSGSTYEQYF. CDR3 DNA: TGTGCTAGTGGTTTGTTCCTTAGCGGGAGTACCTACGAGCAGTACTTC. Complete variable domain (other parts from reference TRBV12-5 and TRBJ2-7): DARVTQTPRHKVTEMGQEVTMRCQPILGHNTVFWYRQTMMQGLELLAYFRNRAPLDDSGMPKDRFSAEMPDATLATLKIQPSEPRDSAVYFCASGLFLSGSTYEQYFGPGTRLTVT.

This clonotype appeared a few times. The chain couples TRBV7-9 to TRBJ2-1; D may correspond to TRBD1 or TRBD2 (6 bases each). The V end was cut by 5 bases, the J end by 3 bases, with 17 bases between. The CDR3 is 16 residues long. The germline gives CDR1 SEHNR, CDR2 FQNEAQ (reference sequence). This CDR3 reads CASSRRGGGGYNEQFF. CDR3 DNA: TGTGCCAGCAGCCGAAGGGGCGGAGGGGGCTACAATGAGCAGTTCTTC.

V is TRBV15 and J is TRBJ2-7; 8 bases fit TRBD1. The CDR3 contains 13 residues. Germline V gene data show CDR1 as LNHNV and CDR2 as YYDKDF (reference sequence). V lost 8 bases and J lost 0; bases outside the gene matches: 3. The CDR3 loop reads CATRTGGSYEQYF. In DNA form, the CDR3 reads TGTGCCACCCGTACAGGGGGCTCCTACGAGCAGTACTTC.

This clonotype was observed many times. The genes are TRBV12-3 or TRBV12-4 and TRBJ1-3; D perhaps matches TRBD1 (5 bases). Trimming took off 4 bases at V and 1 base at J, with 17 bases between the two ends. The CDR3 has 17 residues. Here the CDR3 DNA reads TGTGCCAGCAGTTACCCGTACGGGGCCGAGTCTGGAAACACCATATATTTT. This sequence encodes CASSYPYGAESGNTIYF.

V usage is TRBV7-2 and J usage is TRBJ2-1, with TRBD1 matching 8 bases. This CDR3 region has 16 residues. The J segment lost 8 bases and the V segment lost 5 bases, leaving 14 bases of the junction unmatched. CDR1 SGHTA and CDR2 FQGNSA come from the germline V gene. Here the CDR3 reads CASSRLGAGGRDEQFF. CDR3 nucleotides: TGTGCCAGCAGCCGCCTCGGGGCAGGGGGCAGGGATGAGCAGTTCTTC.

This clonotype was detected many times. The chain couples TRBV28 to TRBJ1-2; unclear D gene. V was shortened by 4 bases and J by 4 bases, with 16 bases between the two germline ends. Per the germline V gene, CDR1 is MDHEN and CDR2 is SYDVKM. The CDR3 contains 15 residues. In DNA form, the CDR3 reads TGTGCCAGCAGTTCAGGACTCCCCCTGATCTATGGCTACACCTTC. Amino acids: CASSSGLPLIYGYTF.

This clonotype was seen many times. The chain links TRBV15 to TRBJ1-5; D perhaps matches TRBD1 (5 bases). Trimming took 5 bases from V and 1 from J, leaving 18 bases between them. The CDR3 length is 17 residues. CDR1 and CDR2 (germline): LNHNV, YYDKDF (reference sequence). CDR3 protein: CATSGWDGTMSNQPQHF. In DNA, the CDR3 is TGTGCCACCAGCGGGTGGGACGGAACTATGAGCAATCAGCCCCAGCATTTT. Filled out from reference TRBV15 and TRBJ1-5, the complete variable domain reads DAMVIQNPRYQVTQFGKPVTLSCSQTLNHNVMYWYQQKSSQAPKLLFHYYDKDFNNEADTPDNFQSRRPNTSFCFLDIRSPGLGDTAMYLCATSGWDGTMSNQPQHFGDGTRLSIL.

This clonotype has just a few counts. V gene TRBV20-1 combines with J gene TRBJ1-5; D remains unclear. Trimming took off 4 bases at V and 1 base at J, with 8 bases between the two ends. The CDR3 has 13 residues. Per germline, CDR1 DFQATT and CDR2 SNEGSKA (reference sequence). In DNA, the CDR3 is TGCAGTGCTACGGGGTTCAGCAATCAGCCCCAGCATTTT. It encodes CSATGFSNQPQHF.